These 4 T cell receptor beta chains were sequenced from one sample in a study of blood T cell repertoires in COVID-19. Sequencing used immunoSEQ multiplex PCR; TCRdb keeps in-frame clones, though not all of them. The table lists about 120,000 clones, approximately 85% of them singletons, with roughly 17% in the top ten. The specimen sequenced was peripheral blood. Every receptor here comes from a man aged 25 to 40 with COVID-19, enrolled during active disease.

This clone occurred once. The rearrangement uses TRBV5-5 and TRBJ2-3; a possible D gene is TRBD1 (5 bases). V dropped 1 base and J dropped 2 bases, with 8 bases sitting between them. The germline gives CDR1 SGHKS, CDR2 YYEKEE (reference sequence). The CDR3 totals 14 residues. The CDR3 reads CASSLNRNTDTQYF. The CDR3 region has the DNA TGTGCCAGCAGCTTGAACAGGAACACAGATACGCAGTATTTT.

The rearrangement links TRBV7-2 to TRBJ1-1; D unclear. Trimming removed 2 bases at V and 1 base at J, with 8 bases between. The CDR3 contains 14 residues. CDR1 SGHTA and CDR2 FQGNSA come from the germline V gene. CDR3 in amino acids: CASSLNGQNTEAFF. The CDR3 DNA reads as TGTGCCAGCAGCTTAAATGGGCAGAACACTGAAGCTTTCTTT.

This chain connects TRBV12-3 or TRBV12-4 to TRBJ1-1; D might be TRBD1 (5 bases). V lost 7 bases and J 7 bases, leaving 13 bases between the germline ends. This CDR3 has 12 residues. CDR3 in amino acids: CASTMGQGEAFF. The CDR3 DNA reads as TGTGCCAGCACCATGGGGCAGGGTGAAGCTTTCTTT.

The genes are TRBV20-1 and TRBJ2-5, with 10 bases aligning to TRBD2. Germline V gene lookup returns CDR1 DFQATT and CDR2 SNEGSKA (reference sequence). CDR3 size: 15 residues. Unmatched junction bases numbered 9, after V lost 3 bases and J lost 5 bases. The CDR3 is CSASGSGGTWETQYF. The CDR3 DNA reads as TGCAGTGCTAGTGGTAGCGGGGGGACCTGGGAGACCCAGTACTTC.